The 8 T cell receptor beta chains reported below all come from one sample, sequenced in a study of OX40 agonist ivuxolimab in advanced cancers. Using immunoSEQ multiplex PCR, the repertoire was profiled, and TCRdb retains in-frame clones only, with some absent. The sample holds 65,000 to 80,000 clones, roughly 90% seen once. Sequences were derived from CD4+ or CD8+ T cells sorted from blood, sampled in a trial of the OX40 agonist ivuxolimab. Source of these receptors: an adult with an advanced solid tumor such as melanoma, head and neck, liver or kidney cancer.

This chain connects TRBV19 to TRBJ2-7; TRBD2 agrees at 7 bases. Germline loops: CDR1 LNHDA, CDR2 SQIVND (reference sequence). The CDR3 is 16 amino acids. V dropped 3 bases and J dropped 6; count of bases not matched to a gene: 14. CDR3 sequence: CASSILIGAGETEQYF. The CDR3 DNA reads as TGTGCCAGTAGTATCCTGATTGGGGCGGGGGAAACCGAGCAGTACTTC. Full variable domain (remainder filled in from reference TRBV19 and TRBJ2-7): DGGITQSPKYLFRKEGQNVTLSCEQNLNHDAMYWYRQDPGQGLRLIYYSQIVNDFQKGDIAEGYSVSREKKESFPLTVTSAQKNPTAFYLCASSILIGAGETEQYFGPGTRLTVT.

Here the CDR3 DNA reads TGTGCCAGCAGTGAAGGTAGCAGCCTCAACCCGTATGGCTACACCTTC. It yields the protein CASSEGSSLNPYGYTF. The V and J genes are TRBV6-1 and TRBJ1-2; the D is unclear. Trimming removed 1 base from V and 5 bases from J, with 17 bases in between. There are 16 residues in the CDR3. Germline V gene data show CDR1 as MNHNS and CDR2 as SASEGT.

The gene calls are TRBV9 and TRBJ2-3, with 8 bases fitting TRBD2. The CDR3 spans 15 residues. V gave up 5 bases and J gave up 0 bases; unmatched junction bases: 5. Germline loops: CDR1 SGDLS, CDR2 YYNGEE. The CDR3 region has the DNA TGTGCCAGCAGTCCTAGCGGGTCTAGCACAGATACGCAGTATTTT. Translating gives CASSPSGSSTDTQYF.

The chain combines TRBV10-2 with TRBJ2-7; TRBD1 aligns across 8 bases. Germline trimming cut 1 base from V and 4 bases from J; bases unmatched to any gene: 9. Looked up from germline, CDR1 is WSHSY and CDR2 is SAAADI. This CDR3 region has 16 residues. CDR3 nucleotides: TGCGCCAGCAGTGAGTTGAACCGGGACAGGCTATACGAGCAGTACTTC. Translation gives CASSELNRDRLYEQYF.

The rearrangement links TRBV5-1 to TRBJ2-7; possibly TRBD1 for D (5 bases). In germline, CDR1 is SGHRS, CDR2 YFSETQ. V was cut by 4 bases and J by 2 bases, with 10 bases left in between. The CDR3 loop spans 13 amino acids. CDR3 amino acids: CASSQDITYEQYF. CDR3 in DNA: TGCGCCAGCAGCCAGGACATTACCTACGAGCAGTACTTC.

The genes are TRBV5-6 and TRBJ1-1; unclear D gene. In germline, CDR1 is SGHDT, CDR2 YYEEEE. Trimming took 4 bases from V and 2 from J, leaving 9 bases between them. This CDR3 spans 13 amino acids. Here the CDR3 DNA reads TGTGCCAGCAGCCCACCCGACAACACTGAAGCTTTCTTT. Its translation is CASSPPDNTEAFF.

The chain employs TRBV5-6 and TRBJ1-6, with D perhaps matching TRBD1 (5 bases). This CDR3 has 14 residues. CDR1 and CDR2 from the germline V gene are SGHDT and YYEEEE. The V end lost 3 bases, the J end lost 4 bases, and 8 bases lay between the germline ends. CDR3 sequence reads: CASSYGHYNSPLHF. The DNA of the CDR3 is TGTGCCAGCAGCTATGGACATTATAATTCACCCCTCCACTTT.

This clone has just a few counts. V gene TRBV9 combines with J gene TRBJ2-7; D gene uncertain. Germline V gives CDR1 SGDLS, CDR2 YYNGEE. The V gene lost 0 bases and the J gene lost 7 bases, with 14 bases spanning the gap. This CDR3 has 14 residues. The CDR3 spells CASSVGNDWREQYF. CDR3 bases: TGTGCCAGCAGCGTAGGGAACGATTGGCGGGAGCAGTACTTC. The entire variable domain, with the rest obtained from reference TRBV9 and TRBJ2-7, is as follows: DSGVTQTPKHLITATGQRVTLRCSPRSGDLSVYWYQQSLDQGLQFLIQYYNGEERAKGNILERFSAQQFPDLHSELNLSSLELGDSALYFCASSVGNDWREQYFGPGTRLTVT.